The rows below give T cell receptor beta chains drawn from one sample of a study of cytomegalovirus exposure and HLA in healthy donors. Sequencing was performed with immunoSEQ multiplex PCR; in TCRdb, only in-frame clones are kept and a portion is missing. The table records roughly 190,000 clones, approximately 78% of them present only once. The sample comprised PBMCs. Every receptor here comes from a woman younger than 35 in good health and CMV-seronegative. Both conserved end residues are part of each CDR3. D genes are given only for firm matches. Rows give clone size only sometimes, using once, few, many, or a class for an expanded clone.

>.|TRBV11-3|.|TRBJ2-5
CASSFAGEETQYF
TGTGCCAGCAGCTTTGCTGGGGAGGAGACCCAGTACTTC
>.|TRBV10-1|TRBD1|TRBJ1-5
CASSPGTGGNQPQHF
TGCGCCAGCAGTCCCGGGACAGGTGGCAATCAGCCCCAGCATTTT
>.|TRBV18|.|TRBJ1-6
CASRPRRTANSYSPLHF
TGTGCCAGCCGACCACGGAGGACAGCGAACTCGTATTCACCCCTCCACTTT
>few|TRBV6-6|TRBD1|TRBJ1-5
CASSSSDRTSNQPQHF
TGTGCCAGCAGTTCGTCGGACAGGACTAGCAATCAGCCCCAGCATTTT
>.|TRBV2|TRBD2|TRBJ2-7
CASSALASGGNEQYF
TGTGCCAGCAGTGCCCTAGCCAGCGGGGGAAACGAGCAGTACTTC
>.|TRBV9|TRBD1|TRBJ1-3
CASSPQGAGDTIYF
TGTGCCAGCAGCCCCCAGGGGGCAGGGGACACCATATATTTT
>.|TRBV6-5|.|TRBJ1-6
CASSRAGSYNSPLHF
TGTGCCAGCAGCCGAGCCGGTTCCTATAATTCACCCCTCCACTTT
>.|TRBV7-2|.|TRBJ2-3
CASSLVGGGTDTQYF
TGTGCCAGCAGCTTAGTAGGGGGGGGCACAGATACGCAGTATTTT
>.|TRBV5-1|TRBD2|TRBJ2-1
CASSSPAGGEGNEQFF
TGCGCCAGCAGCTCCCCCGCGGGGGGGGAGGGCAATGAGCAGTTCTTC
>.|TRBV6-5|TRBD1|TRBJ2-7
CASSYRGQGFNEQYF
TGTGCCAGCAGTTACCGGGGACAGGGGTTCAACGAGCAGTACTTC
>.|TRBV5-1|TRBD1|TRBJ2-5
CASSLVGTGGGTQYF
TGCGCCAGCAGCTTGGTTGGGACAGGGGGCGGGACCCAGTACTTC
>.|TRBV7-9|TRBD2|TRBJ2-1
CASSLSGSYNEQFF
TGTGCCAGCAGCCTTAGCGGGAGCTACAATGAGCAGTTCTTC
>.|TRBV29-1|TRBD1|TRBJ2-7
CSVGTGVDRYEQYF
TGCAGCGTTGGGACAGGGGTGGACCGCTACGAGCAGTACTTC
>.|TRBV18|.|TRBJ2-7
CASSPLGRMSGTGYEQYF
TGTGCCAGCTCACCTCTCGGGAGGATGTCGGGGACAGGCTACGAGCAGTACTTC
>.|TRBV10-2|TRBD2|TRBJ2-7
CASSEISGGEQYF
TGCGCCAGCAGTGAGATTAGCGGGGGGGAGCAGTACTTC
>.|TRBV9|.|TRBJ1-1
CASSVGSGHTEAFF
TGTGCCAGCAGCGTAGGGTCCGGTCACACTGAAGCTTTCTTT
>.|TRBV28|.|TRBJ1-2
CASKAGAEGYTF
TGTGCCAGCAAAGCGGGGGCCGAAGGCTACACCTTC
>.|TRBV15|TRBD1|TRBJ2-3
CATSTAAGQGTDTQYF
TGTGCCACCAGCACTGCCGCGGGACAGGGCACAGATACGCAGTATTTT
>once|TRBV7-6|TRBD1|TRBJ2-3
CASSPRGRDRGTDTQYF
TGTGCCAGCAGCCCTAGGGGCCGGGACAGGGGCACAGATACGCAGTATTTT
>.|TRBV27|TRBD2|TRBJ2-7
CASSLGGSGYEQYF
TGTGCCAGCAGTTTGGGGGGGTCTGGTTACGAGCAGTACTTC
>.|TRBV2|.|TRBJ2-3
CASLNLADTQYF
TGTGCCAGCTTGAATCTAGCGGATACGCAGTATTTT
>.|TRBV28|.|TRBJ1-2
CASSSTGFIDYGYTF
TGTGCCAGCAGTTCTACAGGGTTTATAGACTATGGCTACACCTTC